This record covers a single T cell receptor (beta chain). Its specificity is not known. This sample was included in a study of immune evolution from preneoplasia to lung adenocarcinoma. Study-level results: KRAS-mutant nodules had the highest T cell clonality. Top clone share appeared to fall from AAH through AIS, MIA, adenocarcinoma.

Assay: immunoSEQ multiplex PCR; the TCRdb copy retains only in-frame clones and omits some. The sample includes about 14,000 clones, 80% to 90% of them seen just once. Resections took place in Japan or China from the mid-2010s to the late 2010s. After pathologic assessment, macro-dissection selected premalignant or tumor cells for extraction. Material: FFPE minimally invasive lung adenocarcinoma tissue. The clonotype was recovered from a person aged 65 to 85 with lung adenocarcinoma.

The CDR3 bases are TGCGCCAGCAGTTCGGCGGTTAAAGATACGCAGTATTTT. Translation gives CASSSAVKDTQYF. The chain carries TRBV4-1 and TRBJ2-3, with D uncertain. This CDR3 is 13 amino acids long. The germline gives CDR1 MGHRA, CDR2 YSYEKL. Between the trimmed V and J ends, which lost 6 bases and 5 bases, there was a span of 12 bases.